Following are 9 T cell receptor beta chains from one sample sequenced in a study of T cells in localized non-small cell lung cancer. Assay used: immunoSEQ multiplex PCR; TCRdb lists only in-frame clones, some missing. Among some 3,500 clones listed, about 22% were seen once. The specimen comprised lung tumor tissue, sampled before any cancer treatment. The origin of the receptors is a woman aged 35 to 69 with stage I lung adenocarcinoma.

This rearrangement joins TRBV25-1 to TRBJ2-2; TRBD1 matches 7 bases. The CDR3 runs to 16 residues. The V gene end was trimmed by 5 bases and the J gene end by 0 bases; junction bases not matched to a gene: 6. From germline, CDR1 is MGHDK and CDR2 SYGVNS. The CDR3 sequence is CASSTTGTANTGELFF. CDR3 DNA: TGTGCCAGCAGTACGACCGGGACAGCGAACACCGGGGAGCTGTTTTTT.

CDR3 sequence reads: CASSQARTGYGGYEQYF. CDR3 DNA: TGTGCCAGCAGCCAAGCCCGGACAGGGTACGGGGGGTACGAGCAGTACTTC. The chain has TRBV14 and TRBJ2-7, with D possibly matching TRBD1 (8 bases). The CDR3 is 17 residues long. Deletions cut 1 base from V and 4 bases from J, with 20 bases between. The germline CDR1 and CDR2 sequences are SGHDN and FVKESK.

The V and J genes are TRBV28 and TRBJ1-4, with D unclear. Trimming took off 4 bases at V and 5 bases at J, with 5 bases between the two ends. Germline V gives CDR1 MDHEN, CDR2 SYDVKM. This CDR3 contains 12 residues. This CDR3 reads CASSYQNEKLFF. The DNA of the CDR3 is TGTGCCAGCAGTTATCAAAATGAAAAACTGTTTTTT. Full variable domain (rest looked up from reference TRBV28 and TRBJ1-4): DVKVTQSSRYLVKRTGEKVFLECVQDMDHENMFWYRQDPGLGLRLIYFSYDVKMKEKGDIPEGYSVSREKKERFSLILESASTNQTSMYLCASSYQNEKLFFGSGTQLSVL.

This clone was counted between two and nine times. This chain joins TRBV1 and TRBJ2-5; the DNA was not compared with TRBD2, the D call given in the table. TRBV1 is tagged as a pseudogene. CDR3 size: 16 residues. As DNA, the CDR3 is TGCGCCAGCAGCCTGGAAGCGGGGGTCCCTCGTGAGACCCAGTACTTC. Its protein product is CASSLEAGVPRETQYF.

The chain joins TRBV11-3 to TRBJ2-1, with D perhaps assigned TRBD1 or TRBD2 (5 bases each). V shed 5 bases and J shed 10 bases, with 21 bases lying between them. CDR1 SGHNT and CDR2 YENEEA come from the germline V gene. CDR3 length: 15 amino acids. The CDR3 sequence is CASSPEVVVEGEQFF. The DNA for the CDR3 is TGTGCCAGCAGCCCGGAGGTAGTAGTCGAGGGGGAGCAGTTCTTC.

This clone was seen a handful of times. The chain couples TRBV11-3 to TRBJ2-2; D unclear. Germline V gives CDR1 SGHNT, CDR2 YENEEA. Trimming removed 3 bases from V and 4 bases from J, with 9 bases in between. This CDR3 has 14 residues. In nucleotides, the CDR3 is TGTGCCAGCAGCTTTACCAGGCTCACCGGGGAGCTGTTTTTT. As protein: CASSFTRLTGELFF.

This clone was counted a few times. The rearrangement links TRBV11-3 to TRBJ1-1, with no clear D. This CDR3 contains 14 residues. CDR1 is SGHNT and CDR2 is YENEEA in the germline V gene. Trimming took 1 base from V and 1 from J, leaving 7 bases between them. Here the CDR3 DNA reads TGTGCCAGCAGCTTAGGGGCAGCGAACACTGAAGCTTTCTTT. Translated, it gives CASSLGAANTEAFF.

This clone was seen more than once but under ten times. Written as DNA, the CDR3 is TGTGCCAGCAGCTCACGATCACCCTATGGCTACACCTTC. The encoded protein is CASSSRSPYGYTF. The J gene is TRBJ1-2, the V gene TRBV28; D gene ambiguous. CDR1 is MDHEN and CDR2 is SYDVKM in the germline V gene. Trimming stripped 6 bases from V and 4 bases from J, with 12 bases between. The CDR3 sequence is 13 residues long.

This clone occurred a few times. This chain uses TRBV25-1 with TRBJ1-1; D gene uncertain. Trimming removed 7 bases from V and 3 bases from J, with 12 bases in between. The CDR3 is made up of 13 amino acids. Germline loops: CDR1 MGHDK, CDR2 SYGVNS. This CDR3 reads CASTATVHTEAFF. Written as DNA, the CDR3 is TGTGCCAGCACCGCTACAGTGCACACTGAAGCTTTCTTT.